This is a list of T cell receptor beta chains from one sample in a study of T cell responses to AZD1222 COVID-19 vaccine. Repertoires were generated with immunoSEQ multiplex PCR, while TCRdb's copy carries only in-frame clones and drops some. The profile shows about 78,000 clones, 75% to 95% of them singletons. The sample in question was peripheral blood, obtained 28 days after the second AZD1222 dose. The receptor set was obtained from an adult who received the AZD1222 COVID-19 vaccine. CDR3s include the opening cysteine and the closing phenylalanine or tryptophan. Fields, in order: D gene, V gene, clone size, J gene, CDR3 DNA, CDR3 protein. The D gene is left open where the match is weak. Size tells how often a clone was seen (once, few, many) or the class of an expanded clone, and some rows leave it out.

D: TRBD1
V: TRBV4-1
size: .
J: TRBJ2-7
DNA: TGCGCCAGCCGCCCTTTCGGCAGGGGGCAAAACGAGCAGTACTTC
CDR3: CASRPFGRGQNEQYF

D: .
V: TRBV6-2/TRBV6-3
size: .
J: TRBJ2-7
DNA: TGTGCCAGCAGTTACGGGAAGGCTCTTAGCTCCTACGAGCAGTACTTC
CDR3: CASSYGKALSSYEQYF

D: TRBD2
V: TRBV7-2
size: .
J: TRBJ2-3
DNA: TGTGCCAGCAGCCCGAGCGGGGGGATTGCGCAGTATTTT
CDR3: CASSPSGGIAQYF

D: .
V: TRBV9
size: .
J: TRBJ1-1
DNA: TGTGCCAGCAGCGTAGGCACGGGCACTGAAGCTTTCTTT
CDR3: CASSVGTGTEAFF

D: .
V: TRBV6-5
size: .
J: TRBJ2-1
DNA: TGTGCCAGCCTTGGTCGGCATAGGGGTGAAGATGAGCAGTTCTTC
CDR3: CASLGRHRGEDEQFF

D: .
V: TRBV7-2
size: .
J: TRBJ2-5
DNA: TGTGCCAGCAGCTTAGACTGGGAACATCAAGAGACCCAGTACTTC
CDR3: CASSLDWEHQETQYF

D: .
V: TRBV7-9
size: .
J: TRBJ1-1
DNA: TGTGCCAGCAGCTTAAAGGGGCACACTGAAGCTTTCTTT
CDR3: CASSLKGHTEAFF

D: .
V: TRBV5-4
size: .
J: TRBJ2-3
DNA: TGTGCCAGCAGCCTGAGACAGACCACAGATACGCAGTATTTT
CDR3: CASSLRQTTDTQYF

D: .
V: TRBV6-5
size: .
J: TRBJ2-7
DNA: TGTGCCAGCCCACGAGACAGGAGCCCGTTCGAGCAGTACTTC
CDR3: CASPRDRSPFEQYF

D: .
V: TRBV7-9
size: once
J: TRBJ2-3
DNA: TGTGCCAGCAGCTTAGTAGCGGTAACAGATACGCAGTATTTT
CDR3: CASSLVAVTDTQYF

D: .
V: TRBV10-2
size: .
J: TRBJ2-7
DNA: TGCGCCAGCAGTAAGTCAGGGGGGGCGGGCGAGCAGTACTTC
CDR3: CASSKSGGAGEQYF

D: .
V: TRBV24-1
size: .
J: TRBJ2-7
DNA: TGTGCCACCAGTGACACAAAGACACCCGAGCAGTACTTC
CDR3: CATSDTKTPEQYF

D: .
V: TRBV3-1/TRBV3-2
size: .
J: TRBJ2-1
DNA: TGTGCCAGCAGCCAAAGAGGTGAGCAGTTCTTC
CDR3: CASSQRGEQFF

D: .
V: TRBV11-3
size: .
J: TRBJ1-6
DNA: TGTGCCAGCAGCCGAAGACAACTTCTTAATTCACCCCTCCACTTT
CDR3: CASSRRQLLNSPLHF

D: .
V: TRBV24-1
size: .
J: TRBJ1-1
DNA: TGTGCCACCAGTGCCCCGGGATCGGATGAAGCTTTCTTT
CDR3: CATSAPGSDEAFF

D: TRBD2
V: TRBV24-1
size: .
J: TRBJ2-3
DNA: TGTGCCACCAGCAAGACTAGCGAGAGGCAAGGTGAAAAGCCAGATACGCAGTATTTT
CDR3: CATSKTSERQGEKPDTQYF

D: .
V: TRBV13
size: .
J: TRBJ1-2
DNA: TGTGCCAGCAGCTTAGGGGGGGCAACTAACTATGGCTACACCTTC
CDR3: CASSLGGATNYGYTF

D: .
V: TRBV27
size: .
J: TRBJ1-5
DNA: TGTGCCAGCAGTTTAAAGTACCGTAGCAATCAGCCCCAGCATTTT
CDR3: CASSLKYRSNQPQHF

D: .
V: TRBV2
size: once
J: TRBJ1-5
DNA: TGTGCCAGCACAGGGACTACCAATCAGCCCCAGCATTTT
CDR3: CASTGTTNQPQHF

D: TRBD2
V: TRBV2
size: .
J: TRBJ2-1
DNA: TGTGCCAGCTGTGAGCGGGAGGGCCCCTGGGGGCAGTTCTTC
CDR3: CASCEREGPWGQFF

D: .
V: TRBV5-1
size: .
J: TRBJ2-3
DNA: TGCGCCAGCAGCTTGGGGGGGACGCCGGACCGGGATACGCAGTATTTT
CDR3: CASSLGGTPDRDTQYF

D: .
V: TRBV27
size: .
J: TRBJ1-2
DNA: TGTGCCAGCAGTCGCCAAGAAGATGTCTTCTATGGCTACACCTTC
CDR3: CASSRQEDVFYGYTF

D: .
V: TRBV5-4
size: .
J: TRBJ1-1
DNA: TGTGCCAGCAGCTTGGTGGGCGGGGACGGTACTGAAGCTTTCTTT
CDR3: CASSLVGGDGTEAFF

D: TRBD2
V: TRBV7-8
size: .
J: TRBJ2-3
DNA: TGTGCCAGCAGCGGGGCCAGCGGGGGCACAGATACGCAGTATTTT
CDR3: CASSGASGGTDTQYF

D: TRBD2
V: TRBV30
size: .
J: TRBJ2-1
DNA: TGTGCCTGGAGGGGACTAGCGGGAGTGTTGGGCAATGAGCAGTTCTTC
CDR3: CAWRGLAGVLGNEQFF

D: TRBD2
V: TRBV11-3
size: .
J: TRBJ2-4
DNA: TGTGCCAGCACCACAAATAGCGGGAGCGGAAACATTCAGTACTTC
CDR3: CASTTNSGSGNIQYF

D: TRBD2
V: TRBV3-1/TRBV3-2
size: .
J: TRBJ2-1
DNA: TGTGCCAGCAGCCGAACTAGCGGGAGTTACAATGAGCAGTTCTTC
CDR3: CASSRTSGSYNEQFF

D: .
V: TRBV9
size: .
J: TRBJ2-1
DNA: TGTGCCAGCAGCTCAGAAAGGATACATGAGCAGTTCTTC
CDR3: CASSSERIHEQFF

D: TRBD2
V: TRBV5-1
size: once
J: TRBJ2-7
DNA: TGCGCCAGCAGCTTCCTAGCGGGAGCGAACTACGAGCAGTACTTC
CDR3: CASSFLAGANYEQYF

D: .
V: TRBV27
size: .
J: TRBJ1-6
DNA: TGTGCCAGCAGTCAAAGACGGCTTAATTCACCCCTCCACTTT
CDR3: CASSQRRLNSPLHF

D: TRBD1
V: TRBV29-1
size: .
J: TRBJ2-7
DNA: TGCAGCGTTGAACGGGGTCAGGGGGCCAACGAGCAGTACTTC
CDR3: CSVERGQGANEQYF

D: .
V: TRBV10-3
size: .
J: TRBJ1-3
DNA: TGTGCCATCAGACAGGACGACTCTGGAAACACCATATATTTT
CDR3: CAIRQDDSGNTIYF

D: TRBD1
V: TRBV11-1
size: .
J: TRBJ2-7
DNA: TGTGCCAGCAGCCGACAGGGTGGCGTGGGGGAGCAGTACTTC
CDR3: CASSRQGGVGEQYF

D: .
V: TRBV2
size: .
J: TRBJ2-7
DNA: TGTGCCAGCACTCTGAGATCAGGACGTAAGGTATTCTACGAGCAGTACTTC
CDR3: CASTLRSGRKVFYEQYF

D: .
V: TRBV11-2
size: .
J: TRBJ1-1
DNA: TGTGCCAGCAGCTTAAAAGGATCTAACACTGAAGCTTTCTTT
CDR3: CASSLKGSNTEAFF

D: .
V: TRBV11-3
size: .
J: TRBJ2-3
DNA: TGTGCCAGCAGCTTATGGGGTTCTAAACCGGCAGATACGCAGTATTTT
CDR3: CASSLWGSKPADTQYF

D: .
V: TRBV15
size: .
J: TRBJ1-2
DNA: TGTGCCACCAGCAGAGATCAGAGTACCTATGGCTACACCTTC
CDR3: CATSRDQSTYGYTF

D: .
V: TRBV19
size: .
J: TRBJ1-1
DNA: TGTGCCAGTTCGGTCCGGGTTCCTTTCTTT
CDR3: CASSVRVPFF

D: TRBD1
V: TRBV7-9
size: .
J: TRBJ1-4
DNA: TGTGCCAGCAGCTGGACAGGGTTTGGGTTTAATGAAAAACTGTTTTTT
CDR3: CASSWTGFGFNEKLFF

D: TRBD1
V: TRBV7-9
size: .
J: TRBJ1-6
DNA: TGTGCCAGCAGCTTAGGGGACAGAGCGAATTCACCCCTCCACTTT
CDR3: CASSLGDRANSPLHF

D: .
V: TRBV5-8
size: .
J: TRBJ2-3
DNA: TGTGCCAGCAGCTTGGGATCCGGATGGACCACAGATACGCAGTATTTT
CDR3: CASSLGSGWTTDTQYF

D: .
V: TRBV7-2
size: once
J: TRBJ2-7
DNA: TGTGCCAGCAGCCTTTCTCGGGGCAGTTACGAGCAGTACTTC
CDR3: CASSLSRGSYEQYF

D: TRBD2
V: TRBV19
size: .
J: TRBJ2-7
DNA: TGTGCCAGTATGGGGGGGGACGGAGGCTCCTACGAGCAGTACTTC
CDR3: CASMGGDGGSYEQYF

D: .
V: TRBV20-1
size: .
J: TRBJ2-7
DNA: TGCAGTGCTAGTCCTAACGCCTACGAGCAGTACTTC
CDR3: CSASPNAYEQYF

D: .
V: TRBV2
size: .
J: TRBJ1-1
DNA: TGTGCCAGCAGCATGGGGACTGAAGCTTTCTTT
CDR3: CASSMGTEAFF

D: .
V: TRBV11-2
size: .
J: TRBJ2-1
DNA: TGTGCCAGCAGCGAAGATCGACTAGTTCACAATGAGCAGTTCTTC
CDR3: CASSEDRLVHNEQFF

D: .
V: TRBV9
size: .
J: TRBJ2-1
DNA: TGTGCCAGCAGCTTGGGGACGTCGCAAATCAATGAGCAGTTCTTC
CDR3: CASSLGTSQINEQFF

D: .
V: TRBV5-5
size: .
J: TRBJ2-7
DNA: TGTGCCAGCATCGGACTTAAAGCCTACGAGCAGTACTTC
CDR3: CASIGLKAYEQYF

D: .
V: TRBV19
size: .
J: TRBJ1-2
DNA: TGTGCCAGTAGTATTCAAGGACAGAGCAGCTATGGCTACACCTTC
CDR3: CASSIQGQSSYGYTF

D: .
V: TRBV15
size: .
J: TRBJ1-5
DNA: TGTGCCACCAGCAGAGAATATAGCAATCAGCCCCAGCATTTT
CDR3: CATSREYSNQPQHF

D: TRBD1
V: TRBV6-5
size: .
J: TRBJ2-2
DNA: TGTGCCAGCAGGGGGGACAGGGCGGACACCGGGGAGCTGTTTTTT
CDR3: CASRGDRADTGELFF

D: .
V: TRBV3-1/TRBV3-2
size: .
J: TRBJ1-2
DNA: TGTGCCAGCAGCCCCCGGGCTGATTATGGCTACACCTTC
CDR3: CASSPRADYGYTF

D: TRBD1
V: TRBV7-9
size: .
J: TRBJ2-7
DNA: TGTGCCAGCAGCTCCGGGACAGACCGTGCCTACGAGCAGTACTTC
CDR3: CASSSGTDRAYEQYF